Listed below are T cell receptor beta chains from one sample, sequenced in a study of radiotherapy plus CTLA-4 blockade in lung cancer. TCRdb's copy holds only in-frame clones and misses some; the assay was immunoSEQ multiplex PCR. The sample consists of 43,000 or so clones, around 63% of them appearing once. This specimen was peripheral blood, taken from a patient treated with radiotherapy plus ipilimumab. The origin of the receptors is a human donor with non-small cell lung cancer who had a partial response to radiotherapy plus ipilimumab. Each CDR3 is given with its conserved first and last residue. The order of the fields is J gene, V gene, D gene, clone size, CDR3 length, CDR3 protein, CDR3 DNA. A D gene is named only where the DNA matches it firmly. The listing skips clone size in some rows; elsewhere it reads once, few, many or a size class.

TRBJ1-2 TRBV7-2 NA few 11 CASSLVRGFAF TGTGCCAGCAGCTTAGTGCGGGGGTTCGCCTTC
TRBJ1-2 TRBV6-5 NA NA 15 CASSYAGGSRVDYTF TGTGCCAGCAGTTACGCCGGCGGGAGCCGGGTAGACTACACCTTC
TRBJ1-2 TRBV4-2 TRBD1 NA 17 CASSQASLGQMSYGYTF TGTGCCAGCAGCCAGGCTTCCTTGGGACAGATGAGCTATGGCTACACCTTC
TRBJ1-2 TRBV6-5 TRBD1 few 13 CASSGQGEGGYTF TGTGCCAGCAGTGGACAGGGGGAGGGTGGCTACACCTTC
TRBJ1-1 TRBV7-3 NA NA 17 CASSSPPVYRTNTEAFF TGTGCCAGCAGCTCTCCTCCTGTTTATAGAACTAACACTGAAGCTTTCTTT
TRBJ1-1 TRBV6-1 NA many 15 CASSETGTPDTEAFF TGTGCCAGCAGTGAAACCGGGACACCAGACACTGAAGCTTTCTTT
TRBJ1-1 TRBV5-1 NA few 15 CASSRTQGDGAEAFF TGCGCCAGCAGCCGTACACAGGGTGACGGCGCTGAAGCTTTCTTT
TRBJ1-2 TRBV5-5 NA NA 14 CASSSHDSNYGYTF TGTGCCAGCAGCTCGCACGACAGTAACTATGGCTACACCTTC
TRBJ2-1 TRBV7-2 NA NA 15 CASSLRRGAGDEQFF TGTGCCAGCAGCTTGAGGCGGGGAGCGGGCGACGAGCAGTTCTTC
TRBJ2-3 TRBV9 TRBD2 NA 19 CASSERGGTPLQGLNTQYF TGTGCCAGCAGCGAGAGGGGAGGGACTCCCCTGCAAGGGCTAAATACGCAGTATTTT
TRBJ2-5 TRBV7-2 TRBD2 NA 15 CASRSLSGIVETQYF TGTGCCAGCCGCTCACTTAGCGGGATCGTGGAGACCCAGTACTTC
TRBJ2-7 TRBV6-1 TRBD2 NA 19 CASSGGGTAVKPSSYEQYF TGTGCCAGCAGTGGGGGGGGAACAGCAGTAAAACCGAGCTCCTACGAGCAGTACTTC
TRBJ2-2 TRBV7-7 NA few 15 CASSLGDWHTGELFF TGTGCTAGCAGCTTAGGGGACTGGCACACCGGGGAGCTGTTTTTT
TRBJ1-5 TRBV6-6 TRBD1 NA 15 CASRPTGGDNQPQHF TGTGCCAGCAGACCCACAGGGGGCGACAATCAGCCCCAGCATTTT
TRBJ1-1 TRBV5-4 TRBD1 NA 16 CASSLQGAGQAAEAFF TGTGCCAGCAGCTTGCAGGGGGCGGGACAGGCTGCTGAAGCTTTCTTT
TRBJ1-1 TRBV7-9 NA NA 14 CASSLEQMNTEAFF TGTGCCAGCAGCTTAGAACAGATGAACACTGAAGCTTTCTTT
TRBJ2-4 TRBV9 TRBD1 once 17 CASSVDSGQGVKNIQYF TGTGCCAGCAGCGTAGATTCGGGACAGGGTGTCAAAAACATTCAGTACTTC
TRBJ1-5 TRBV23-1 NA NA 19 CASQSIYREGILSNQPQHF TGCGCCAGCCAGTCAATATACAGGGAAGGCATCCTTAGCAATCAGCCCCAGCATTTT
TRBJ2-2 TRBV9 NA NA 13 CASHRGGTGELFF TGTGCCAGCCACAGGGGGGGCACCGGGGAGCTGTTTTTT
TRBJ2-5 TRBV10-2 TRBD2 NA 12 CASRAGAETQYF TGCGCCAGCAGGGCGGGAGCAGAGACCCAGTACTTC
TRBJ2-2 TRBV11-3 NA NA 15 CASSALPPEHRGAVF TGTGCCAGCAGCGCCCTGCCGCCCGAACACCGGGGAGCTGTTTTT
TRBJ2-1 TRBV7-8 NA many 11 CASSLAQEQFF TGTGCCAGCAGCTTAGCACAAGAGCAGTTCTTC
TRBJ2-2 TRBV5-1 NA NA 14 CASSLGQTTGELFF TGCGCCAGCAGCTTGGGACAGACCACCGGGGAGCTGTTTTTT
TRBJ1-4 TRBV18 NA NA 13 CASSPGLREKLFF TGTGCCAGCTCACCGGGGCTTAGGGAAAAACTGTTTTTT
TRBJ1-1 TRBV6-6 TRBD1 NA 15 CASSYPGQRNTEAFF TGTGCCAGCAGTTACCCGGGACAGAGGAACACTGAAGCTTTCTTT
TRBJ2-1 TRBV5-1 NA NA 13 CASSPGTHNEQFF TGCGCCAGCAGCCCCGGGACTCACAATGAGCAGTTCTTC
TRBJ2-3 TRBV27 NA NA 16 CASSLMGRGVADTQYF TGTGCCAGCAGCCTCATGGGCAGGGGGGTGGCAGATACGCAGTATTTT
TRBJ2-6 TRBV5-1 NA NA 14 CASTDSSGANVLTF TGCGCCAGCACGGACAGCTCTGGGGCCAACGTCCTGACTTTC
TRBJ1-1 TRBV2 NA NA 13 CASSETANTEAFF TGTGCCAGCAGTGAGACAGCCAACACTGAAGCTTTCTTT
TRBJ2-7 TRBV7-6 TRBD2 NA 14 CASSLAGGSYEQYF TGTGCCAGCAGCTTAGCGGGAGGGTCCTACGAGCAGTACTTC
TRBJ2-7 TRBV29-1 NA few 12 CSVTGSSYEQYF TGCAGCGTGACGGGGAGCTCCTACGAGCAGTACTTC